Shown below are 10 T cell receptor beta chains from a single sample sequenced in a study of Ad26.COV2.S vaccination and SARS-CoV-2 variants. The treatment denotes: some 19 received Ad26.COV2.S at low or high dose, single or two shots; about 5 received placebo; per-sample allocation not given. Sampling was done on day 63 after the first vaccine or placebo injection. Sequenced by immunoSEQ multiplex PCR; TCRdb stores in-frame clones only, minus some. The sample yields around 270,000 clones, roughly 87% seen once. Source: peripheral blood, taken in a trial of Ad26.COV2.S vaccine versus placebo. The receptors were gathered from a person aged 18-65 years who received the Ad26.COV2.S COVID-19 vaccine or a placebo.

The V call is TRBV16, the J call TRBJ2-3, with D possibly TRBD2 on 5 matching bases. The V end was cut by 2 bases, the J end by 1 base, with 13 bases between. Germline V gene data show CDR1 as KGHSY and CDR2 as FQNENV. This CDR3 is built from 16 residues. CDR3 in amino acids: CASSQRSGLGTDTQYF. CDR3 bases: TGTGCCAGCAGCCAAAGATCCGGACTTGGCACAGATACGCAGTATTTT.

The V gene is TRBV6-6, the J gene TRBJ1-3, with TRBD1 matching 7 bases. Per germline, CDR1 MNHNY and CDR2 SVGAGI (reference sequence). After removal of 2 bases from V and 3 bases from J, the junction contained 4 bases not matched to a gene. CDR3 size: 15 residues. CDR3 DNA: TGTGCCAGCAGTTACGAACAGGGGTTTGGAAACACCATATATTTT. It specifies CASSYEQGFGNTIYF.

V usage is TRBV6-5 and J usage is TRBJ1-1; unclear D gene. The germline V gene encodes CDR1 MNHEY and CDR2 SVGAGI. The CDR3 is 14 residues long. The ends were cut back, 4 bases at V and 6 bases at J, with 15 bases in the middle. The CDR3 loop reads CASSSGQAVPEAFF. The CDR3, as DNA: TGTGCCAGCAGTTCTGGTCAGGCTGTTCCTGAAGCTTTCTTT.

The chain has TRBV4-1 and TRBJ2-1, with 11 bases fitting TRBD2. CDR1 and CDR2 (germline): MGHRA, YSYEKL. J lost 6 bases, V lost 5 bases, and 6 bases had no gene match. The CDR3 is 15 residues long. CDR3 in amino acids: CASSYSGGAANEQFF. CDR3 nucleotides: TGCGCCAGCAGCTATAGCGGGGGGGCCGCCAATGAGCAGTTCTTC.

The gene calls are TRBV5-1 and TRBJ2-5; TRBD1 is a possible D gene (5 bases). This CDR3 is built from 15 residues. V lost 5 bases and J lost 1, with 15 bases in between. From germline, CDR1 is SGHRS and CDR2 YFSETQ. The CDR3 loop is CASRLDIQGQETQYF. In nucleotides, the CDR3 is TGCGCCAGCAGACTTGATATTCAGGGCCAAGAGACCCAGTACTTC.

V is TRBV6-6 and J is TRBJ2-1; the D is unclear. Between the trimmed V and J ends, which lost 0 bases and 9 bases, there was a span of 6 bases. Germline CDR1 reads MNHNY; CDR2 reads SVGAGI (reference sequence). This CDR3 contains 12 residues. CDR3 DNA: TGTGCCAGCAGTTACTCGATGGTTGAGCAGTTCTTC. Amino acid sequence: CASSYSMVEQFF.

J is TRBJ2-3 and V is TRBV7-9; 7 bases match TRBD1. Germline V gene lookup returns CDR1 SEHNR and CDR2 FQNEAQ (reference sequence). The CDR3 spans 15 residues. The trim removed 5 bases at V and 0 bases at J, leaving 5 bases unmatched. For the CDR3, the DNA is TGTGCCAGCAGCGCCGGACAGGCCAGCACAGATACGCAGTATTTT. Protein: CASSAGQASTDTQYF.

The gene calls are TRBV13 and TRBJ2-3, with 13 bases fitting TRBD2. The CDR3 covers 17 residues. CDR1 PRHDT and CDR2 FYEKMQ come from the germline V gene (reference sequence). Unmatched junction bases numbered 8, after V lost 5 bases and J lost 3 bases. CDR3 residues: CASSIQRGLAGTDTQYF. The CDR3 DNA reads as TGTGCCAGCAGCATCCAGCGGGGACTAGCGGGAACAGATACGCAGTATTTT.

This clone was counted only a few times. V gene TRBV5-8 combines with J gene TRBJ2-2; tentatively, D is TRBD1 (6 bases). Trimming shortened V by 2 bases and J by 6 bases, and 14 bases separated the two germline ends. CDR1 and CDR2 (germline): SGHTS, YDEGEE. CDR3 length equals 15 residues. The CDR3 DNA is TGTGCCAGCAGCTTCGGGCAGGGGTTTGCCGGGGAGCTGTTTTTT. This codes for CASSFGQGFAGELFF.

The V and J genes are TRBV25-1 and TRBJ1-1; tentative D call: TRBD1 (5 bases). The CDR3 is 12 residues long. CDR1 is MGHDK, CDR2 SYGVNS, per germline. The V end was cut by 7 bases, the J end by 1 base, with 7 bases between. Written as DNA, the CDR3 is TGTGCCAGCATTCAGGGGAACACTGAAGCTTTCTTT. It yields the protein CASIQGNTEAFF.